This record looks at one T cell receptor (beta chain) sequence and its context. The CDR3 has 14 amino acids. Trimming removed 3 bases at V and 5 bases at J, with 13 bases between. From germline, CDR1 is SNHLY and CDR2 FYNNEI. As originally analysed: Amplification with reference gene primers provided the estimates of nucleated cell counts. Method: immunoSEQ multiplex PCR; TCRdb's copy keeps in-frame clones and lacks some. The V and J calls and clone size are taken from that table; D and trimming were inferred from the DNA. The sample shows about 300,000 clones, more than 70% of them seen only once. This sample is drawn from a study of blood T cell repertoires in COVID-19.

Sequencing input: peripheral blood. The clonotype was recovered from a woman in her 30s with COVID-19, enrolled during active disease. This sequence joins TRBV2 and TRBJ2-5; D possibly corresponds to TRBD1 (8 bases). The CDR3 reads CASSEEQGGETQYF. The CDR3 bases are TGTGCCAGCAGTGAGGAACAGGGGGGGGAGACCCAGTACTTC.